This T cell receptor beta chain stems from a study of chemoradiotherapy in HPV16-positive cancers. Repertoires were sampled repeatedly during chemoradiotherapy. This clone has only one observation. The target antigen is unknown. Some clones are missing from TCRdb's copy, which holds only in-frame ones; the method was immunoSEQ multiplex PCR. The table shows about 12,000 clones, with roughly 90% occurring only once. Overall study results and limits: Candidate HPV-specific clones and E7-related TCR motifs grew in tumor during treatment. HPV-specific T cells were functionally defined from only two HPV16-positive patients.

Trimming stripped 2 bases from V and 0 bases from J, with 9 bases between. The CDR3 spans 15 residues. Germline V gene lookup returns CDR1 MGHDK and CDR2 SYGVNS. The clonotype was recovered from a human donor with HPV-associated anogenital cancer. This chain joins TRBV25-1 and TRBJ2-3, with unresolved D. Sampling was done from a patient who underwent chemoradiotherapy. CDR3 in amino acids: CASSEGQTSTDTQYF. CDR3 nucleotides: TGTGCCAGCAGTGAAGGCCAGACTAGCACAGATACGCAGTATTTT.